The TCR beta chain described here comes from a study of CD8 T cells in ankylosing spondylitis. General observations from the study: Disease-linked clones were CD8+ and relatively rare in peripheral blood. In ankylosing spondylitis blood, a motif of fewer than 10 highly homologous TCR beta variants appeared characteristic.

A single record per CDR3 protein comes from TCRdb applying MiXCR to the 5' RACE reads. The table lists some 330,000 distinct CDR3 sequences, roughly 8% of them singletons, with roughly 15% in the top ten. Regarding this clonotype: The target antigen is unknown.

The CDR3 consists of 15 residues. Germline V CDR1 and CDR2: KGHSH, LQKENI. V lost 0 bases and J lost 4, with 12 bases in between. Sequencing was done on a sample of blood, either unsorted or a sorted T cell fraction (not recorded which). The sequence came from a male donor with ankylosing spondylitis. The rearrangement uses TRBV18 and TRBJ2-5; a weak D match, TRBD2 (5 bases). The CDR3 sequence is CASSPPLPRGETQYF. As DNA, the CDR3 is TGTGCCAGCTCACCACCGCTTCCTCGGGGAGAGACCCAGTACTTC.